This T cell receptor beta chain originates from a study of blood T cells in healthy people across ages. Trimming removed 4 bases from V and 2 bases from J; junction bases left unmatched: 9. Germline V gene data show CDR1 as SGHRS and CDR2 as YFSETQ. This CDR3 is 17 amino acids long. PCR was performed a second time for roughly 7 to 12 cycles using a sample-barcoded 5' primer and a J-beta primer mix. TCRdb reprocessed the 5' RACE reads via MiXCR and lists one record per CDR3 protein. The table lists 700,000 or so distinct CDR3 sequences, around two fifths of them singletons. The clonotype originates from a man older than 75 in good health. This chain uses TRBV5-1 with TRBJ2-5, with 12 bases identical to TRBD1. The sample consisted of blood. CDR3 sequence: CASSVRDRGQVQETQYF. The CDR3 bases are TGCGCCAGCAGCGTCCGGGACAGGGGGCAAGTACAAGAGACCCAGTACTTC.